This passage covers 11 T cell receptor beta chains from one sample sequenced in a study of T cell repertoires in cytomegalovirus infection. TCRdb redid the calling of the reads with MiXCR, one entry per CDR3 protein. The table has approximately 110,000 distinct CDR3 sequences, around 31% seen once. Their specific antigens are unknown. Source: CD8+ T cells from cultured PBMCs, taken from culture after CMV antigen stimulation. The receptor source for this set is a human donor in good health (CMV status not recorded). Some clones in this sample may be carry-over from other donors' samples.

This clonotype was counted between two and nine times. The chain uses TRBV20-1 and TRBJ2-7; TRBD1 agrees at 8 bases. This CDR3 comprises 13 residues. Germline trimming cut 6 bases from V and 7 bases from J; bases unmatched to any gene: 11. The germline CDR1 and CDR2 sequences are DFQATT and SNEGSKA (reference sequence). This CDR3 reads CSAPGTGHREQYF. The CDR3 DNA is TGCAGTGCCCCGGGGACAGGTCATCGAGAGCAGTACTTC.

Remarks on this clonotype: It may be a read error: a sequence one base away is much more abundant. The chain carries TRBV28 and TRBJ1-4, with TRBD1 matching over 7 bases. CDR1 and CDR2 from the germline V gene are MDHEN and SYDVKM. The CDR3 sequence is 16 residues long. The CDR3 bases are TGTGCCAGCAGGCCGAACCAGGGGGGAACTAATGGAAAACTGTTTTTT. Protein sequence: CASRPNQGGTNGKLFF.

On this clonotype: Lacking the conserved final phenylalanine or tryptophan, this CDR3 likely reflects a read error. The rearrangement joins TRBV7-8 to TRBJ2-1; 8 bases line up with TRBD2. Germline V lookup: CDR1 SGHVS, CDR2 FQNEAQ. This CDR3 spans 15 amino acids. Trimming removed 1 base from V and 6 bases from J; junction bases left unmatched: 5. The DNA for the CDR3 is TGTGCCAGCAGCTTAGAAGCGGGGGCCTTCAATGAGCAGTTCTGC. It is translated as CASSLEAGAFNEQFC.

There are many counts of this clonotype. The gene calls are TRBV4-2 and TRBJ1-1; no clear D. Trimming cost V 5 bases and J 0 bases, with 7 bases left between them. Germline loops: CDR1 LGHNA, CDR2 YNFKEQ. The CDR3 has 13 residues. The chain's CDR3 is CASSSELNTEAFF. The CDR3 nucleotides read TGTGCCAGCAGCTCGGAGTTGAACACTGAAGCTTTCTTT.

This clonotype was picked up many times. The chain has TRBV11-2 and TRBJ2-5; D not resolved. The CDR3 loop spans 13 amino acids. Trimming took 3 bases from V and 2 from J, leaving 7 bases between them. The germline gives CDR1 SGHAT, CDR2 FQNNGV. CDR3 loop: CASSFRRQETQYF. The CDR3 region has the DNA TGTGCCAGCAGCTTTCGGCGGCAAGAGACCCAGTACTTC.

A single count supports this clonotype. The DNA of the CDR3 is TGTGCCAGCAGCGTGATTAGTTCAGATACGCAGTATTTT. Translation: CASSVISSDTQYF. The chain is built from TRBV9 and TRBJ2-3; D gene ambiguous. Germline V gene data show CDR1 as SGDLS and CDR2 as YYNGEE. This CDR3 contains 13 residues. Trimming cost V 2 bases and J 4 bases, with 8 bases left between them.

J is TRBJ1-5 and V is TRBV6-5; 7 positions match TRBD1. The V gene's germline CDR1 is MNHEY and CDR2 SVGAGI. After removal of 3 bases from V and 4 bases from J, the junction contained 6 bases not matched to a gene. This CDR3 is built from 15 residues. The CDR3 DNA sequence: TGTGCCAGCAGTTATCGGCGGGACAGTAATCAGCCCCAGCATTTT. Its translation is CASSYRRDSNQPQHF.

V gene TRBV6-6 combines with J gene TRBJ2-3, with D perhaps TRBD1 (5 bases). Germline CDR1 reads MNHNY; CDR2 reads SVGAGI (reference sequence). This CDR3 is built from 14 residues. Trimming took off 8 bases at V and 1 base at J, with 13 bases between the two ends. CDR3 bases: TGTGCCAGCTCAAGACAGTTGGGCACAGATACGCAGTATTTT. This encodes CASSRQLGTDTQYF.

The V call is TRBV2, the J call TRBJ1-1; possible D gene TRBD1, 6 bases. The CDR3 loop spans 14 amino acids. Germline CDR1 is SNHLY and CDR2 is FYNNEI. V was trimmed by 3 bases and J by 5 bases, leaving 13 bases between them. The CDR3 DNA is TGTGCCAGCAGTGAGTTACAGGGAGGGACTGAAGCTTTCTTT. This gives the protein CASSELQGGTEAFF. The whole variable domain, remainder taken from reference TRBV2 and TRBJ1-1, is EPEVTQTPSHQVTQMGQEVILRCVPISNHLYFYWYRQILGQKVEFLVSFYNNEISEKSEIFDDQFSVERPDGSNFTLKIRSTKLEDSAMYFCASSELQGGTEAFFGQGTRLTVV.

This clonotype was seen repeatedly, ten times or more. The chain links TRBV6-5 to TRBJ1-1; possible D gene TRBD1, 5 bases. Germline lookup yields CDR1 MNHEY and CDR2 SVGAGI. CDR3 length: 15 residues. Trimming took off 6 bases at V and 6 bases at J, with 20 bases between the two ends. CDR3 sequence (DNA): TGTGCCAGCAGCAACGGTCAGGGTATGGGTGCTGAAGCTTTCTTT. Its translation: CASSNGQGMGAEAFF.

The J gene is TRBJ1-2, the V gene TRBV2; 9 nucleotides align to TRBD1. The CDR3 loop spans 14 amino acids. The J segment lost 4 bases and the V segment lost 7 bases, leaving 7 bases of the junction unmatched. Germline CDR1 and CDR2: SNHLY and FYNNEI. This CDR3 reads CASTGTGPLYGYTF. In DNA form, the CDR3 reads TGTGCCAGCACCGGGACAGGGCCCCTCTATGGCTACACCTTC. Full variable domain (remainder filled in from reference TRBV2 and TRBJ1-2): EPEVTQTPSHQVTQMGQEVILRCVPISNHLYFYWYRQILGQKVEFLVSFYNNEISEKSEIFDDQFSVERPDGSNFTLKIRSTKLEDSAMYFCASTGTGPLYGYTFGSGTRLTVV.